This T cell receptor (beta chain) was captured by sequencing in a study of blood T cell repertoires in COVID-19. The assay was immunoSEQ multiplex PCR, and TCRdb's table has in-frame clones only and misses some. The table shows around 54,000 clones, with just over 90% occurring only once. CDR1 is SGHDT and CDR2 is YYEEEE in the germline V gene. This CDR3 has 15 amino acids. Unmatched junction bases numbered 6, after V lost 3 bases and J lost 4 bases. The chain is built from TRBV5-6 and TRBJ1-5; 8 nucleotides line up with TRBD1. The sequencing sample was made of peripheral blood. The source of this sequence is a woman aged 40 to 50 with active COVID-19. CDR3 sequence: CASSSGTGNNQPQHF. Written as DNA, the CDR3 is TGTGCCAGCAGCTCCGGGACAGGAAATAATCAGCCCCAGCATTTT. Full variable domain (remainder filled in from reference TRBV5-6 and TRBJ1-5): DAGVTQSPTHLIKTRGQQVTLRCSPKSGHDTVSWYQQALGQGPQFIFQYYEEEERQRGNFPDRFSGHQFPNYSSELNVNALLLGDSALYLCASSSGTGNNQPQHFGDGTRLSIL.